This TCR beta chain was identified during a study of shared clonotypes between healthy human individuals. Study-wide context: Researchers assigned three CD4 naive, three CD4 memory, two CD8 naive and one CD8 memory plate to each donor.

Germline V gene sequence: CDR1 WNHNN, CDR2 SYGVQD (reference sequence). Trimming at V came to 0 bases and at J to 2 bases, leaving 3 bases not matched to a gene. This CDR3 has 16 residues. Study-level points and caveats: Larger richness was generally estimated for naive than memory subsets.

CD8 cells regarded as naive lacked CD45RO, were positively chosen for CCR7, and omitted terminally differentiated effector memory CD45RA+ cells. The donors were adults (healthy and HIV-negative) with no recent acute infections or vaccinations. This clone has just one count. Its matching antigen is unknown. Profiling relied on immunoSEQ multiplex PCR, and the TCRdb table lists in-frame clones only, not all of them. The table has some 2 million clones, approximately 95% seen once. This sequence originates from a man in his late teens or twenties in good health. The V gene is TRBV10-1, the J gene TRBJ2-2, with TRBD1 matching 7 bases. The sample comprised naive CD8+ T cells sorted from blood. This CDR3 reads CASSESRTGNTGELFF. CDR3 bases: TGCGCCAGCAGTGAGTCTAGGACAGGAAACACCGGGGAGCTGTTTTTT.